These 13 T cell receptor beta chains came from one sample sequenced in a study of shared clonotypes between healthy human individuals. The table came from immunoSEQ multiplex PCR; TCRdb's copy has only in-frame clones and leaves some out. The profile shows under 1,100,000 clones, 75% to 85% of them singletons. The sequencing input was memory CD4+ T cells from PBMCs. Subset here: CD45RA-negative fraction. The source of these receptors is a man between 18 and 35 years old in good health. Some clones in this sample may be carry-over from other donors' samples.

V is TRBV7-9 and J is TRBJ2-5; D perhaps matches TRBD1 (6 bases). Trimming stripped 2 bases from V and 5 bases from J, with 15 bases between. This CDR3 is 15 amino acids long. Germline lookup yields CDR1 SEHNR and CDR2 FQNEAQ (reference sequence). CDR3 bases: TGTGCCAGCAGCTTAAACAGTGGGGGCCCGGAGACCCAGTACTTC. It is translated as CASSLNSGGPETQYF.

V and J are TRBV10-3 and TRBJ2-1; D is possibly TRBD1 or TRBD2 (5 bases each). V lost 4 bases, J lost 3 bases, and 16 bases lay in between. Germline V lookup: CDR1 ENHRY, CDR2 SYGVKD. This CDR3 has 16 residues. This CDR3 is CAISAAEGWVYNEQFF. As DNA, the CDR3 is TGTGCCATCAGTGCCGCCGAGGGGTGGGTCTACAATGAGCAGTTCTTC.

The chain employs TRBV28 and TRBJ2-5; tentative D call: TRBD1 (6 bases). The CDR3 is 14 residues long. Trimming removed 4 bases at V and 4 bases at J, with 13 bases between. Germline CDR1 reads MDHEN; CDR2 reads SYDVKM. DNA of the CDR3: TGTGCCAGCAGTTACGACAGGACAAGAGAGACCCAGTACTTC. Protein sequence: CASSYDRTRETQYF.

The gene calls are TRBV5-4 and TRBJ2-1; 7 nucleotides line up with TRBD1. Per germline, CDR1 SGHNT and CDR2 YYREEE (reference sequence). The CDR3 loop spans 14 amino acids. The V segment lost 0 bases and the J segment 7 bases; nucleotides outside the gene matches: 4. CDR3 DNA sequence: TGTGCCAGCAGCTTGGCATTCAGGGGGAATGAGCAGTTCTTC. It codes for CASSLAFRGNEQFF.

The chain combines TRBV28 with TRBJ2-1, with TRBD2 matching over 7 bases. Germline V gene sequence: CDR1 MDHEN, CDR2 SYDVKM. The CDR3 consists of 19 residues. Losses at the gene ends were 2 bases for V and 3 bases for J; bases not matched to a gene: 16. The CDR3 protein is CASSLSTFGRERFYNEQFF. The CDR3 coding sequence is TGTGCCAGCAGTTTAAGTACGTTTGGGCGGGAGCGGTTCTACAATGAGCAGTTCTTC.

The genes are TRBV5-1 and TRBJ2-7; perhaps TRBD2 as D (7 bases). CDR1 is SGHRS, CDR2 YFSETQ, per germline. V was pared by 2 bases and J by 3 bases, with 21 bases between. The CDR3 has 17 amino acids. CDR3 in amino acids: CASSFTVERDKDYEQYF. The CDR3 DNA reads TGCGCCAGCAGCTTCACCGTTGAGCGGGACAAGGACTACGAGCAGTACTTC.

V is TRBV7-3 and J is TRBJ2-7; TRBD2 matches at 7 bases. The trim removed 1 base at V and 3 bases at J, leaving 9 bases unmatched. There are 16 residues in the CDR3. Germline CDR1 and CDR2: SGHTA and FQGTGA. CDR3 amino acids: CASSLSRGASGYEQYF. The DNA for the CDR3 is TGTGCCAGCAGCTTAAGTCGCGGGGCTAGCGGCTACGAGCAGTACTTC.

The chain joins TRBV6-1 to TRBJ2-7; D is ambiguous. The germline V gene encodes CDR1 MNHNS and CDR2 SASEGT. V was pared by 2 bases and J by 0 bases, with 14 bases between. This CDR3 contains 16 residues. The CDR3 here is CASSEFGGRNSYEQYF. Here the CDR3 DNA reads TGTGCCAGCAGTGAATTCGGTGGGCGGAACTCCTACGAGCAGTACTTC.

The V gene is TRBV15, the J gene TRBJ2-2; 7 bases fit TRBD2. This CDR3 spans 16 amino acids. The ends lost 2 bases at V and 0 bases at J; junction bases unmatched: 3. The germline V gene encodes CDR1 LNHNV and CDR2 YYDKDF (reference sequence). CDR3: CATSRPSGTNTGELFF. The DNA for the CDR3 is TGTGCCACCAGCAGACCGAGCGGGACGAACACCGGGGAGCTGTTTTTT.

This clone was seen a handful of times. CDR3 residues: CASSQDPRTQQYF. For the CDR3, the DNA is TGCGCCAGCAGCCAAGATCCCCGTACTCAGCAGTACTTC. J is TRBJ2-7 and V is TRBV4-1; D unresolved. The CDR3 sequence is 13 residues long. The V end was cut by 0 bases, the J end by 8 bases, with 11 bases between. CDR1 MGHRA and CDR2 YSYEKL come from the germline V gene.

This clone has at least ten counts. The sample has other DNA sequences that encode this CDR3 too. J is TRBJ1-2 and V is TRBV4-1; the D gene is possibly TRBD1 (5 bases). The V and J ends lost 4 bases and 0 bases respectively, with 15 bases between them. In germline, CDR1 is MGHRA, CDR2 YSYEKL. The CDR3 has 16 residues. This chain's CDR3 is CASSPTGTSSNYGYTF. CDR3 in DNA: TGCGCCAGCAGCCCCACCGGGACCTCTTCTAACTATGGCTACACCTTC.

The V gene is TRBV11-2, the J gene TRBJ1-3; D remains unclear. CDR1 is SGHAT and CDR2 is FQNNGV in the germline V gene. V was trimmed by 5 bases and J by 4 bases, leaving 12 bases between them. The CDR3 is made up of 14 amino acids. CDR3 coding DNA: TGTGCCAGCAGCCCAAGCCGTAGCGGAAACACCATATATTTT. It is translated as CASSPSRSGNTIYF.

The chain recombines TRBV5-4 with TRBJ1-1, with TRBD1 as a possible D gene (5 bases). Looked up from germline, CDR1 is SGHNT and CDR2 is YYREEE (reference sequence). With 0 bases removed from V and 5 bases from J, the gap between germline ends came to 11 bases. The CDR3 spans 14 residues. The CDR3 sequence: CASSLDVGATEAFF. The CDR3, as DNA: TGTGCCAGCAGCTTGGACGTAGGGGCGACTGAAGCTTTCTTT. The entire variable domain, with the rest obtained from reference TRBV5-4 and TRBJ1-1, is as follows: ETGVTQSPTHLIKTRGQQVTLRCSSQSGHNTVSWYQQALGQGPQFIFQYYREEENGRGNFPPRFSGLQFPNYSSELNVNALELDDSALYLCASSLDVGATEAFFGQGTRLTVV.